Below are 17 T cell receptor beta chains sequenced from a single sample in a study of blood T cells in healthy people across ages. It was with a sample-barcoded 5' primer and a J-beta primer mix that a second PCR of roughly 7 to 12 cycles was run. TCRdb ran MiXCR on the 5' RACE reads and lists one entry per CDR3 protein. The table records about 1.8 million distinct CDR3 sequences, just under 50% of them present only once. The sample consisted of blood. These receptors all stem from a middle-aged woman in good health.

The chain employs TRBV12-3 or TRBV12-4 and TRBJ2-3; TRBD2 matches at 15 bases. V shed 5 bases, J shed 5 bases, and the junction held 5 bases outside the gene matches. The CDR3 length is 16 residues. The CDR3 region is CASSIGLAGGKDTQYF. DNA for the CDR3: TGTGCCAGCAGTATCGGACTAGCGGGGGGGAAAGATACGCAGTATTTT.

This sequence joins TRBV10-3 and TRBJ1-1, with unresolved D. Germline V CDR1 and CDR2: ENHRY, SYGVKD. The CDR3 contains 16 residues. V was clipped by 6 bases and J by 0 bases, with 17 bases between them. The CDR3 is CAIRSYGSGMNTEAFF. The DNA for the CDR3 is TGTGCCATCAGATCCTACGGGTCGGGCATGAACACTGAAGCTTTCTTT.

As concerns this clonotype: It may be a read error: a sequence one base away is much more abundant. The chain recombines TRBV7-9 with TRBJ2-5; 12 positions match TRBD1. CDR1 and CDR2 from the germline V gene are SEHNR and FQNEAQ (reference sequence). With 7 bases clipped from V and 11 bases from J, the junction kept 8 bases outside the gene matches. The CDR3 loop spans 13 amino acids. For the CDR3, the DNA is TGTGCCAGCAACCCGGGACAGGGGGCTGTGCAGTACTTC. It translates to CASNPGQGAVQYF.

With respect to this clonotype: A junction boundary mismatches the germline segment, possibly from a read error. V is TRBV5-1 and J is TRBJ2-3; D not certain. Germline V gene data show CDR1 as SGHRS and CDR2 as YFSETQ. The CDR3 spans 12 residues. CDR3 residues: CAGSTDGNTQYF. The CDR3 region has the DNA TGCGCCGGCAGCACCGACGGAAATACGCAGTATTTT.

This chain links TRBV7-2 with TRBJ2-1, with unresolved D. The CDR3 has 13 residues. Trimming removed 5 bases at V and 13 bases at J, with 18 bases between. CDR1 and CDR2 (germline): SGHTA, FQGNSA. The CDR3 region is CASSRASKETQFF. Here the CDR3 DNA reads TGTGCCAGCAGCAGGGCCTCGAAAGAGACCCAGTTCTTC. The full variable domain, with the rest looked up from reference TRBV7-2 and TRBJ2-1, is GAGVSQSPSNKVTEKGKDVELRCDPISGHTALYWYRQSLGQGLEFLIYFQGNSAPDKSGLPSDRFSAERTGGSVSTLTIQRTQQEDSAVYLCASSRASKETQFFGPGTRLTVL.

This clonotype was seen at least ten times. The V gene is TRBV28, the J gene TRBJ2-7; no clear D gene. Per germline, CDR1 MDHEN and CDR2 SYDVKM. The CDR3 covers 12 residues. V lost 5 bases and J 7 bases, leaving 12 bases between the germline ends. The CDR3 reads CASSLPGYEQYF. For the CDR3, the DNA is TGTGCCAGCAGTCTCCCCGGGTATGAGCAGTACTTC. Combining the CDR3 with reference TRBV28 and TRBJ2-7 gives the whole variable domain DVKVTQSSRYLVKRTGEKVFLECVQDMDHENMFWYRQDPGLGLRLIYFSYDVKMKEKGDIPEGYSVSREKKERFSLILESASTNQTSMYLCASSLPGYEQYFGPGTRLTVT.

The genes are TRBV6-1 and TRBJ2-6; unclear D gene. The CDR3 is 16 residues long. Trimming took 5 bases from V and 2 from J, leaving 13 bases between them. CDR1 MNHNS and CDR2 SASEGT come from the germline V gene. The CDR3 loop is CASSRRIGAGANVLTF. For the CDR3, the DNA is TGTGCCAGCAGTAGAAGGATAGGAGCTGGGGCCAACGTCCTGACTTTC.

V usage is TRBV18 and J usage is TRBJ2-1, with 8 positions matching TRBD2. The CDR3 covers 14 residues. The germline CDR1 and CDR2 sequences are KGHSH and LQKENI. The J segment lost 7 bases and the V segment lost 7 bases, leaving 9 bases of the junction unmatched. This CDR3 is CASFRVAGSNEQFF. In nucleotides, the CDR3 is TGTGCCAGCTTCCGGGTAGCGGGGTCGAATGAGCAGTTCTTC.

The chain links TRBV28 to TRBJ2-3, with D perhaps TRBD1 or TRBD2 (5 bases each). V lost 2 bases, J lost 9 bases, and 12 bases lay in between. Per the germline V gene, CDR1 is MDHEN and CDR2 is SYDVKM. The CDR3 contains 13 residues. CDR3: CASSLTGTRTQYF. The CDR3 nucleotides are TGTGCCAGCAGTTTAACCGGGACGAGGACGCAGTATTTT.

The V call is TRBV20-1, the J call TRBJ1-1; weak D call: TRBD1 (6 bases). Looked up from germline, CDR1 is DFQATT and CDR2 is SNEGSKA (reference sequence). This CDR3 is 15 amino acids long. Trimming pared 1 base from V and 0 bases from J, leaving 12 bases between. CDR3: CSARVNQGLNTEAFF. The DNA of the CDR3 is TGCAGTGCTAGAGTTAACCAGGGGCTGAACACTGAAGCTTTCTTT.

The chain links TRBV4-2 to TRBJ1-5; possible D gene TRBD1, 6 bases. CDR3 length equals 17 residues. Trimming took off 0 bases at V and 4 bases at J, with 16 bases between the two ends. Germline V gives CDR1 LGHNA, CDR2 YNFKEQ. CDR3: CASSQDRNGGANQPQHF. In DNA, the CDR3 is TGTGCCAGCAGCCAAGATCGAAATGGGGGGGCTAATCAGCCCCAGCATTTT.

This rearrangement joins TRBV7-2 to TRBJ2-7; TRBD1 is a possible D gene (5 bases). Trimming took 7 bases from V and 4 from J, leaving 17 bases between them. CDR1 SGHTA and CDR2 FQGNSA come from the germline V gene. The length of the CDR3 is 14 residues. CDR3 coding DNA: TGTGCCAGCACCTGGGGCAGGGATCCATACGAGCAGTACTTC. It specifies CASTWGRDPYEQYF.

This chain joins TRBV20-1 and TRBJ2-5; D gene unclear. Trimming stripped 6 bases from V and 2 bases from J, with 10 bases between. Germline V gene sequence: CDR1 DFQATT, CDR2 SNEGSKA (reference sequence). This CDR3 comprises 12 residues. This chain's CDR3 is CSAGVEQETQYF. CDR3 in DNA: TGCAGTGCAGGAGTCGAGCAAGAGACCCAGTACTTC.

The chain joins TRBV5-1 to TRBJ2-7, with D possibly called TRBD1 or TRBD2 (5 bases each). V lost 0 bases and J 5 bases, leaving 12 bases between the germline ends. Germline CDR1 and CDR2: SGHRS and YFSETQ. This CDR3 has 14 amino acids. CDR3 sequence: CASSLERGTDEQYF. CDR3 nucleotides: TGCGCCAGCAGCTTGGAGAGGGGTACTGACGAGCAGTACTTC.

This chain connects TRBV20-1 to TRBJ2-5, with 9 positions matching TRBD1. There are 16 residues in the CDR3. The V and J ends lost 6 bases and 2 bases, in that order; junction bases with no gene match: 13. Germline CDR1 is DFQATT and CDR2 is SNEGSKA (reference sequence). The CDR3 sequence is CSANTRDRELQETQYF. The CDR3 DNA is TGCAGTGCCAATACCCGGGACAGGGAGTTACAAGAGACCCAGTACTTC.

CDR3 nucleotide sequence: TGTGCCAGCAGCTTAGGACTAGCGGAGAGGTATTTT. Protein sequence: CASSLGLAERYF. The chain employs TRBV7-9 and TRBJ2-3; 9 bases match TRBD2. The germline gives CDR1 SEHNR, CDR2 FQNEAQ (reference sequence). The J segment lost 14 bases and the V segment lost 1 base, leaving 4 bases of the junction unmatched. This CDR3 contains 12 residues.

This rearrangement joins TRBV5-6 to TRBJ2-7; D call uncertain. There are 15 residues in the CDR3. Germline values: CDR1 SGHDT, CDR2 YYEEEE. Between the trimmed V and J ends, which lost 4 bases and 3 bases, there was a span of 17 bases. Here the CDR3 DNA reads TGTGCCAGCAGCCGTGGACCTGAGGTGGGCTACGAGCAGTACTTC. Its translation: CASSRGPEVGYEQYF.